Below are 16 T cell receptor beta chains sequenced from a single sample in a study of T cells after yellow fever vaccination. TCRdb ran MiXCR on the 5' RACE reads and lists one entry per CDR3 protein. The data hold 280,000 or so distinct CDR3 sequences, with 8.7% observed a single time. This specimen was CD4+ T cells sorted from PBMCs, taken 5 days after the yellow fever booster vaccination. Every receptor here comes from a man aged 18 to 30 who received the YFV17D yellow fever vaccine.

The sample holds a few counts of this clonotype. This chain uses TRBV24-1 with TRBJ2-1; 10 bases fit TRBD2. The CDR3 is made up of 16 amino acids. Germline V gene lookup returns CDR1 KGHDR and CDR2 SFDVKD. The J segment lost 1 base and the V segment lost 4 bases, leaving 3 bases of the junction unmatched. The CDR3 loop is CATSDPSGGSYNEQFF. The CDR3 DNA follows: TGTGCCACCAGTGACCCTAGCGGGGGTTCCTACAATGAGCAGTTCTTC.

This clonotype was counted a few times. V and J are TRBV6-2 or TRBV6-3 and TRBJ2-1; D remains unclear. V lost 2 bases and J lost 7, with 12 bases in between. The CDR3 runs to 14 residues. Germline values: CDR1 MNHEY, CDR2 SVGEGT. CDR3 DNA sequence: TGTGCCAGCAGTTACCCCAAGATAGGGAATGAGCAGTTCTTC. Residues: CASSYPKIGNEQFF.

The rearrangement links TRBV14 to TRBJ1-6, with unresolved D. The germline CDR1 and CDR2 sequences are SGHDN and FVKESK. The V end was cut by 0 bases, the J end by 10 bases, with 10 bases between. This CDR3 contains 14 residues. The CDR3 sequence: CASSQDQAASPLHF. Written as DNA, the CDR3 is TGTGCCAGCAGCCAAGACCAGGCAGCCTCACCCCTCCACTTT.

This clonotype was counted a few times. The chain links TRBV12-3 or TRBV12-4 to TRBJ1-2, with TRBD1 identical over 7 bases. J was trimmed by 4 bases and V by 4 bases; bases with no gene match: 12. The CDR3 sequence is 16 residues long. DNA of the CDR3: TGTGCCAGCAGTTCACAGGGGCCACCCCTTGGCTATGGCTACACCTTC. It yields the protein CASSSQGPPLGYGYTF.

The CDR3 sequence: CSARGAFNPQYF. CDR3 DNA sequence: TGCAGTGCTAGGGGCGCGTTCAATCCGCAGTATTTT. V gene TRBV20-1 combines with J gene TRBJ2-3; D call uncertain. V was shortened by 3 bases and J by 10 bases, with 14 bases between the two germline ends. The CDR3 consists of 12 residues. The germline CDR1 and CDR2 sequences are DFQATT and SNEGSKA (reference sequence).

This clonotype has just a few counts. The chain combines TRBV3-1 with TRBJ2-1; 10 bases agree with TRBD2. CDR3 size: 19 residues. Germline CDR1 reads LGHDT; CDR2 reads YNNKEL (reference sequence). The V and J ends lost 3 bases and 0 bases, in that order; junction bases with no gene match: 11. The CDR3 reads CASSHPTSGFKSSYNEQFF. Written as DNA, the CDR3 is TGTGCCAGCAGCCACCCGACTAGCGGGTTTAAGAGCTCCTACAATGAGCAGTTCTTC.

There are a few counts of this clonotype. The chain couples TRBV12-3 or TRBV12-4 to TRBJ1-1; tentative D call: TRBD1 (6 bases). The CDR3 covers 15 residues. The ends were cut back, 7 bases at V and 0 bases at J, with 15 bases in the middle. The CDR3 bases are TGTGCCAGCACCAACCAGGGGACGATGAACACTGAAGCTTTCTTT. Its protein is CASTNQGTMNTEAFF.

This clonotype was recorded a few times. The rearrangement links TRBV9 to TRBJ2-2; possibly TRBD2 for D (7 bases). V lost 2 bases and J lost 0, with 14 bases in between. CDR1 and CDR2 (germline): SGDLS, YYNGEE. This CDR3 is 17 amino acids long. DNA of the CDR3: TGTGCCAGCAGCGTCCCCAAGGGGGGGTCGAACACCGGGGAGCTGTTTTTT. Translating gives CASSVPKGGSNTGELFF.

Only a few counts were recorded for this clonotype. The rearrangement joins TRBV5-1 to TRBJ2-5; 12 bases align to TRBD1. CDR3 length: 16 residues. The germline V gene encodes CDR1 SGHRS and CDR2 YFSETQ. V gave up 4 bases and J gave up 6 bases; unmatched junction bases: 10. The CDR3 protein is CASSVAGTGGKKTQYF. CDR3 nucleotide sequence: TGCGCCAGCAGCGTAGCCGGGACAGGGGGCAAGAAGACCCAGTACTTC.

The rearrangement uses TRBV13 and TRBJ2-7; 7 bases agree with TRBD1. Germline lookup yields CDR1 PRHDT and CDR2 FYEKMQ (reference sequence). This CDR3 has 14 amino acids. After removal of 5 bases from V and 6 bases from J, the junction contained 10 bases not matched to a gene. The CDR3 nucleotides read TGTGCCAGCAGCCTCCGGACAGGAAGTCGCGAGCAGTACGTC. Translated, it gives CASSLRTGSREQYV.

This clonotype was counted only a few times. This chain links TRBV5-1 with TRBJ2-5; either TRBD1 or TRBD2 may supply D (5 bases each). This CDR3 has 13 amino acids. Germline values: CDR1 SGHRS, CDR2 YFSETQ. The V end was cut by 3 bases, the J end by 1 base, with 7 bases between. For the CDR3, the DNA is TGCGCCAGCAGCTCCGGGACCCAAGAGACCCAGTACTTC. It specifies CASSSGTQETQYF.

This clonotype showed up many times. For the CDR3, the DNA is TGTGCCAGCAGCCTGGGTGGGAAAGAGACCCAGTACTTC. Amino acid sequence: CASSLGGKETQYF. This chain links TRBV5-5 with TRBJ2-5; D gene ambiguous. V lost 4 bases, J lost 3 bases, and 10 bases lay in between. The CDR3 is 13 amino acids. Germline lookup yields CDR1 SGHKS and CDR2 YYEKEE (reference sequence).

This clonotype was detected only a few times. The chain links TRBV6-6 to TRBJ2-3, with TRBD1 matching over 7 bases. The length of the CDR3 is 12 residues. CDR1 is MNHNY and CDR2 is SVGAGI in the germline V gene (reference sequence). The CDR3 loop is CVTTGAGDTQYF. The CDR3 nucleotides are TGTGTAACCACAGGGGCCGGAGATACGCAGTATTTT.

This clonotype appeared a few times. V is TRBV4-1 and J is TRBJ1-1, with 7 bases aligning to TRBD1. From germline, CDR1 is MGHRA and CDR2 YSYEKL. V lost 5 bases, J lost 1 base, and 10 bases stayed unmatched. The CDR3 consists of 16 residues. Here the CDR3 reads CASSSPRQGTNTEAFF. The CDR3 bases are TGCGCCAGCAGCTCGCCCAGACAGGGAACGAACACTGAAGCTTTCTTT.

This clonotype has more than one count but fewer than ten. The chain recombines TRBV4-1 with TRBJ1-4, with D perhaps matching TRBD1 (5 bases). The CDR3 is 16 residues long. Germline V gene sequence: CDR1 MGHRA, CDR2 YSYEKL. Deletions cut 3 bases from V and 4 bases from J, with 15 bases between. Written as DNA, the CDR3 is TGCGCCAGCAGCCAGGCTACAGGCGGGAGTAATGAAAAACTGTTTTTT. Translation gives CASSQATGGSNEKLFF.

There are a few counts of this clonotype. This sequence joins TRBV7-2 and TRBJ2-5; no definite D call. The CDR3 consists of 14 residues. V lost 5 bases and J 5 bases, leaving 15 bases between the germline ends. Germline CDR1 reads SGHTA; CDR2 reads FQGNSA. Here the CDR3 reads CASSPGPFSETQYF. The CDR3 DNA follows: TGTGCCAGCAGCCCCGGACCTTTTTCTGAGACCCAGTACTTC.